A single T cell receptor beta chain is shown here with its context. This clone's antigen is unknown. No much larger clonotype is one base removed from it; base qualities were not supplied. This specimen comes from a study of cytomegalovirus exposure and HLA in healthy donors (dated by TCRdb to about 2017). About the investigation overall: An earlier analysis of roughly 500 of the donors reported approximately 280 Gb of sequence data and around 100 million unique TCR beta sequences obtained from roughly 180 million T cells. An earlier analysis of roughly 580 of the donors used high-throughput TCR beta sequencing to judge whether each TCR beta V gene segment behaved as functional or pseudogenic. Using immunosequencing, the study profiled T cell repertoires from fewer than 850 subjects and related those repertoires to cytomegalovirus serostatus. The study was designed to test whether signatures of past pathogen exposure could be identified by cataloging public T cell receptors. In a later genetic analysis, genome-wide SNP genotypes for 398 of the 666 donors were used, and that subset was treated as a discovery cohort. A later analysis re-analyzed previously published TCR beta repertoires from about 600 donors and added high-resolution HLA genotyping to study TCR occurrence patterns. Along with the approximately 700-subject first cohort, a separate validation cohort of 120 different subjects was used. Typing coverage differed by locus: A, B, C, DRB1 and DQB1 were typed in about 620-630 donors, DQA1 in 500 to 550, DPA1 in some 610, and DPB1 in just under 490. Donor age, sex, ethnicity and CMV serostatus were compiled alongside the repertoire data. Because of strong linkage in the cohort, 4 to 6 DR-DQ haplotypes were treated as single units for association and clustering. An early release covering some 640 HLA-typed donors comprised about 300 gigabases of sequencing data and approximately 85 million unique TCR sequences. Both class I and class II loci were covered by HLA typing, at four-digit resolution. High-throughput TCR immunosequencing, statistical association of individual TCRs with disease status, and machine learning were combined to predict cytomegalovirus infection status. Every discovery cohort repertoire had been produced on one sequencing platform. Among some 400 genotyped donors of the cohort, an average of about 240,000 unique TCR beta nucleotide sequences were sequenced per donor, about a sixth of them non-productive. Rather than drawing on any new phenotypic data, the later analysis identified candidate immune exposures from TCR beta sequences and the way those sequences occurred across donors. The genetic ancestry cluster associated with self-reported Caucasian donors included roughly four fifths of the 300 to 400 genotyped donors.

V is pruned by 7 bases and J by 5 bases, leaving 10 bases of the junction without a gene match. The CDR3 runs 14 residues from the cysteine to the phenylalanine. The retained sequence is limited to the CDR3, 42 bases, with the frame set at the first base. Reading the germline V gene gives CDR1 MDHEN and CDR2 SYDVKM. Library preparation was by the immunoSEQ multiplex PCR assay. For the multiplex PCR, a mixture combining 60 forward primers for TCR Vbeta segments and 13 reverse primers for TCR Jbeta segments was used. Amplification of the CDR3 region of rearranged TCR beta genes was performed with a multiplex PCR assay on genomic DNA. The Illumina HiSeq System was used to sequence the amplified TCR beta libraries as 87-base-pair reads. In the authors' own workflow: Across the roughly 600 repertoires, a later analysis counted tens of millions of unique TCR beta chains, some 11 million of which were shared by at least two donors. To remove PCR and sequencing errors, raw reads were error-corrected and collapsed into unique sequences using a nearest-neighbor algorithm that merged closely related sequences. To assign V, D and J gene segments, CDR3 sequences were aligned to IMGT reference sequences. Each retained sequence needed at least a six-nucleotide match to both a V gene segment and a J gene segment. A rearrangement counted as productive if the CDR3 had no stop codons and remained in frame with V and J, and every other rearrangement counted as non-productive. CDR3 was defined according to IMGT convention as the region running from the second conserved V-encoded cysteine to the conserved J-encoded phenylalanine. In an earlier analysis of around 600 of the donors, sequences lacking an unambiguous match to a single V gene segment were excluded. In an earlier analysis of about 590 of the donors, a V segment was called functional when productive rearrangements were above 56.7%, and segregating when the standard deviation between donors exceeded 5%. A statistical classification framework was developed to diagnose cytomegalovirus status using the catalog of TCR beta chain sequences. V and J gene assignment, in a later analysis, came from comparing TCR nucleotide sequences with IMGT/GENE-DB human TR gene sequences. In a later analysis, CDR3 sequences and most-parsimonious VDJ recombination scenarios were assigned using the TCRdist pipeline. In a later analysis, each TCR beta chain was defined by its CDR3 amino acid sequence together with its V-gene family, and reads lacking a unique V-gene family were excluded. In a later analysis, around 650 highly shared, low-generation-probability nucleotide sequences were removed to address suspected cross-contamination and a sequencing artifact. For each public chain, a later analysis derived a clonal expansion index from normalized ranks of inferred template counts within each repertoire. In a later analysis, generation probabilities were computed using a VDJ recombination model fitted to out-of-frame rearrangements, and the results were checked against IGoR. In a later analysis, TCR-TCR, TCR-HLA and TCR-CMV co-occurrence was scored with hypergeometric tests, and a repertoire-size bias correction was applied to TCR pairs. To estimate false discovery rates, a later analysis permuted the HLA or CMV assignments 20 times. In a later analysis, co-occurring TCRs were grouped using DBSCAN, with TCRdist sequence similarity added in when clustering inside HLA-allele-positive subsets. Repertoires with fewer than 30,000 or more than 120,000 public chains, plus five repertoires with anomalous nucleotide sharing, were excluded from co-occurrence clustering. TCRdb took this table from immuneACCESS and kept in-frame rearrangements with V and J called. Such tables lack part of the clones; where checked against another copy, unresolved V genes explain under half of the gap, and the rest is unexplained. The D gene and trimming were derived from the DNA, and the V and J assignments and clone size from that table. The sample table holds 95,000 to 150,000 clones, of which 50% to 75% were seen once. The ten top clones hold more than 6.5% of the sample.

In total, just over 650 healthy bone marrow donors made up the cohort. At the time of sampling, every cohort member was nominally healthy, though immune exposures that went unrecorded were likely present. The donor tested CMV seropositive and was one of the 289 seropositive cohort members. Every donor gave a peripheral blood sample, and the peripheral blood mononuclear cells from that sample were used for TCR beta sequencing. Genomic DNA extraction from the blood cell samples was performed with the Qiagen DNeasy Blood Extraction Kit. Here is what the overall study found, with its caveats: The 87-base-pair reads could not distinguish some IMGT-functional V segments, including TRBV6-2 and TRBV6-3, so those segments were excluded. Because counts were too low, approximately 18 rarely observed V segments, including chromosome 9 orphons, were excluded from the earlier analysis of some 540 of the donors. The only immune exposure information available for the cohort was CMV serostatus. In vitro tests confirmed that a few of the cytomegalovirus-associated TCR beta chains recognize cytomegalovirus antigens. In a later analysis, most CMV-associated TCR beta chains were found to appear HLA-restricted, with HLA associations seemingly driven largely by CMV exposure. A cluster of highly shared sequence variants was judged likely to represent a technical artifact of the sequencing pipeline. In the study, approximately 150 TCR beta chains were listed as associated with cytomegalovirus. An earlier analysis of roughly 570 of the donors showed that most TCR beta V segments appeared in productive rearrangements either about 87% or about 30% of the time, which broadly matched IMGT annotations. Several of the top co-occurrence clusters appeared to be linked to parvovirus B19, influenza, CMV and Epstein-Barr virus, according to a later analysis. A later genetic analysis associated a missense DCLRE1C variant with V-gene and J-gene trimming of TCR beta chains, and an independent cohort replicated the association. HLA typing was unavailable for some donors at each locus, so association tests used only the typed subset. A further reported finding was that TCR beta sequences accurately predicted the HLA-A and HLA-B alleles for most subjects in the first cohort. Compared with equally common non-associated chains, HLA-associated TCR beta chains in a later analysis were more clonally expanded and had lower generation probabilities. A later analysis found that TCR association rates varied across HLA loci, with DRB1 alleles showing the most associated TCRs and HLA-C alleles the fewest. Roughly uniform sequencing depth across donors was assumed in presence/absence analyses, although this assumption may not hold. Most TCR sequences were observed very rarely across donors, whereas some public TCRs were present in many individuals. In a later analysis, about 17,000 TCR beta sequences were associated with specific HLA alleles at a false discovery rate of 0.05. It was suggested by the authors that the approach could potentially be generalized to other disease states and immunological phenotypes. In this cohort, only TCR beta chains were sequenced, and detectable features were limited by the absence of alpha or paired-chain data. According to a later genetic analysis, donors in an Asian-associated ancestry cluster had fewer N-insertions in productive TCRs than the approximately 690-donor mean. Correlated functional status among segregating V segments might be attributable to linkage disequilibrium, but an unknown experimental factor could not be ruled out. In both the original and validation cohorts, the classifier was reported to diagnose cytomegalovirus status with high specificity and sensitivity. When HLA alleles, especially DR and DQ, strongly co-occurred, attributing TCR associations to individual alleles was difficult.

Sequencing input: PBMCs. This TCR was sampled from a middle-aged woman in good health and CMV-seropositive. Recombination linked TRBV28 to TRBJ2-7; 8 of the junction bases match TRBD2. The CDR3 amino acid sequence is: CASKWREACNEQYF. The DNA is TGTGCCAGCAAGTGGCGGGAGGCTTGTAACGAGCAGTACTTC.